This entry lists 28 T cell receptor beta chains sequenced from one sample in a study of T cell responses to AZD1222 COVID-19 vaccine. Profiled with immunoSEQ multiplex PCR; TCRdb holds only in-frame clones, not every one. Of about 120,000 clones in the sample, roughly 87% were seen once. The material was peripheral blood, obtained on day 0 of AZD1222 vaccination. The receptor set was obtained from an adult in good health.

This chain joins TRBV5-1 and TRBJ1-2; D uncertain. Trimming left V 4 bases short and J 11 bases short, with 24 bases between. The CDR3 extends over 15 amino acids. Germline-derived CDR1 and CDR2 are SGHRS and YFSETQ. CDR3: CASSPTAGEIQYYTF. The CDR3, as DNA: TGCGCCAGCAGCCCCACGGCCGGGGAAATTCAATATTACACCTTC.

The V call is TRBV6-2 or TRBV6-3, the J call TRBJ1-4; 7 bases line up with TRBD1. Trimming took 6 bases from V and 7 from J; bases not matched to a gene: 2. This CDR3 has 12 residues. Per the germline V gene, CDR1 is MNHEY and CDR2 is SVGEGT. DNA of the CDR3: TGTGCCAGCAGCCAGGGGGTTGAAAAACTGTTTTTT. Translation: CASSQGVEKLFF.

This clone is a singleton in its sample. CDR3 amino acids: CASSLVRDTQETQYF. The DNA for the CDR3 is TGCGCCAGCAGCTTGGTACGGGACACCCAAGAGACCCAGTACTTC. V and J are TRBV5-1 and TRBJ2-5; TRBD1 might be the D (6 bases). Germline loops: CDR1 SGHRS, CDR2 YFSETQ. V lost 0 bases and J lost 1, with 10 bases in between. This CDR3 region has 15 residues.

The rearrangement joins TRBV5-1 to TRBJ2-6; D unresolved. V was trimmed by 5 bases and J by 0 bases, leaving 9 bases between them. CDR1 is SGHRS and CDR2 is YFSETQ in the germline V gene. The CDR3 has 15 residues. The CDR3: CASSPTVSGANVLTF. The CDR3 DNA sequence: TGCGCCAGCAGTCCGACGGTCTCTGGGGCCAACGTCCTGACTTTC.

The chain combines TRBV27 with TRBJ2-4, with D tentatively TRBD2 (5 bases). Germline V gene lookup returns CDR1 MNHEY and CDR2 SMNVEV (reference sequence). The germline V and J ends were trimmed by 5 bases and 9 bases, with 17 bases remaining between them. The CDR3 consists of 14 residues. CDR3 sequence reads: CASSDPPGYGIQYF. The CDR3 bases are TGTGCCAGCAGTGACCCCCCGGGGTATGGCATTCAGTACTTC.

The chain recombines TRBV25-1 with TRBJ1-3; D ambiguous. Germline V CDR1 and CDR2: MGHDK, SYGVNS. This CDR3 is 12 amino acids long. Trimming removed 9 bases from V and 4 bases from J, with 10 bases in between. In DNA, the CDR3 is TGTGCCAGTCACAGTCCCGGAAACACCATATATTTT. Its protein product is CASHSPGNTIYF. The variable domain in full, completed from reference TRBV25-1 and TRBJ1-3, reads EADIYQTPRYLVIGTGKKITLECSQTMGHDKMYWYQQDPGMELHLIHYSYGVNSTEKGDLSSESTVSRIRTEHFPLTLESARPSHTSQYLCASHSPGNTIYFGEGSWLTVV.

The chain is built from TRBV5-4 and TRBJ2-7; 8 bases fit TRBD2. The CDR3 is 14 residues long. The junction had 1 base not matched to a gene; V was cut back by 2 bases and J by 0 bases. Per germline, CDR1 SGHNT and CDR2 YYREEE (reference sequence). The CDR3 loop reads CASSFGTSSYEQYF. The CDR3 region has the DNA TGTGCCAGCAGCTTTGGGACTAGCTCCTACGAGCAGTACTTC.

The chain carries TRBV28 and TRBJ2-7; unclear D gene. This CDR3 spans 12 amino acids. Germline assignment: CDR1 MDHEN and CDR2 SYDVKM. V gave up 1 base and J gave up 2 bases, with 3 bases separating them. CDR3 loop: CASSLYAYEQYF. CDR3 in DNA: TGTGCCAGCAGTTTATACGCCTACGAGCAGTACTTC. Variable domain in full (rest from reference TRBV28 and TRBJ2-7): DVKVTQSSRYLVKRTGEKVFLECVQDMDHENMFWYRQDPGLGLRLIYFSYDVKMKEKGDIPEGYSVSREKKERFSLILESASTNQTSMYLCASSLYAYEQYFGPGTRLTVT.

The CDR3 is CASSPDRAYSNQPQHF. In DNA, the CDR3 is TGCGCCAGCAGCCCCGACAGGGCATATAGCAATCAGCCCCAGCATTTT. The gene calls are TRBV5-1 and TRBJ1-5; 7 positions match TRBD1. Per germline, CDR1 SGHRS and CDR2 YFSETQ. The ends lost 4 bases at V and 0 bases at J; junction bases unmatched: 7. This CDR3 region has 16 residues.

The rearrangement links TRBV19 to TRBJ2-7; TRBD2 matches at 10 bases. CDR3 size: 17 residues. CDR1 and CDR2 (germline): LNHDA, SQIVND (reference sequence). V was pared by 2 bases and J by 6 bases, with 13 bases of the junction left unmatched. The CDR3 sequence: CASSIRPSGRSLSEQYF. The CDR3 nucleotides read TGTGCCAGTAGTATAAGGCCTAGCGGGAGATCTTTGAGCGAGCAGTACTTC.

The J gene is TRBJ1-2, the V gene TRBV6-5, with a weak D call TRBD1 (5 bases). The germline V gene encodes CDR1 MNHEY and CDR2 SVGAGI. V shed 7 bases and J shed 2 bases, with 11 bases lying between them. The length of the CDR3 is 13 residues. The CDR3 loop is CASNRAGNYGYTF. The DNA of the CDR3 is TGTGCCAGCAATCGGGCAGGGAACTATGGCTACACCTTC.

Here the CDR3 reads CAARTANTEAFF. Here the CDR3 DNA reads TGTGCCGCCCGGACGGCGAACACTGAAGCTTTCTTT. The chain carries TRBV19 and TRBJ1-1; D gene ambiguous. V was clipped by 11 bases and J by 1 base, with 11 bases between them. Germline V lookup: CDR1 LNHDA, CDR2 SQIVND (reference sequence). The CDR3 has 12 amino acids.

In its sample, this clone was seen a few times. The chain recombines TRBV28 with TRBJ2-1, with a tentative D call TRBD2 (5 bases). The CDR3 is 18 amino acids. V was shortened by 0 bases and J by 3 bases, with 18 bases between the two germline ends. In germline, CDR1 is MDHEN, CDR2 SYDVKM. The CDR3: CASSLWGMVARSYNEQFF. Here the CDR3 DNA reads TGTGCCAGCAGTTTATGGGGTATGGTAGCGAGAAGCTACAATGAGCAGTTCTTC.

CDR3 residues: CASSLQGDTEAFF. In nucleotides, the CDR3 is TGTGCCAGCAGCTTACAGGGGGACACTGAAGCTTTCTTT. This sequence joins TRBV7-8 and TRBJ1-1; 7 bases are shared with TRBD1. V trimming: 2 bases; J trimming: 3 bases; junction bases outside the gene matches: 0. The germline V gene encodes CDR1 SGHVS and CDR2 FQNEAQ. The CDR3 sequence is 13 residues long.

This clone was observed a single time. The chain employs TRBV2 and TRBJ1-1, with TRBD1 matching 12 bases. Germline V gives CDR1 SNHLY, CDR2 FYNNEI. V shed 8 bases and J 5 bases; nucleotides not matched to a gene: 3. CDR3 length equals 13 residues. CDR3 nucleotides: TGTGCCAGCGGGGGACAGGGGGCGACTGAAGCTTTCTTT. Protein sequence: CASGGQGATEAFF.

The CDR3 region has the DNA TGTGCCAGCAGCTCTCTGCGGGATGGTGGCTACACCTTC. This translates into CASSSLRDGGYTF. The chain has TRBV7-2 and TRBJ1-2; D is ambiguous. The CDR3 is made up of 13 amino acids. Trimming left V 4 bases short and J 7 bases short, with 13 bases between. Germline CDR1 reads SGHTA; CDR2 reads FQGNSA.

The chain carries TRBV6-5 and TRBJ2-7, with 10 positions matching TRBD2. V lost 4 bases, J lost 5 bases, and 8 bases stayed unmatched. CDR1 is MNHEY and CDR2 is SVGAGI in the germline V gene. CDR3 length: 15 residues. CDR3 sequence reads: CASSFVAGGRNEQYF. The CDR3 DNA is TGTGCCAGCAGTTTCGTAGCGGGAGGTAGGAACGAGCAGTACTTC.

V usage is TRBV2 and J usage is TRBJ2-2; 16 bases are shared with TRBD2. CDR1 is SNHLY, CDR2 FYNNEI, per germline. V lost 8 bases to trimming and J lost 5 bases; unmatched junction nucleotides: 8. The CDR3 loop spans 17 amino acids. The CDR3 region has the DNA TGTGCCAGCGCTGGGACTAGCGGGGGGGCGAGGACCGGGGAGCTGTTTTTT. Amino acids: CASAGTSGGARTGELFF.

The chain employs TRBV11-2 and TRBJ1-2; tentative D call: TRBD1 (6 bases). V lost 5 bases to trimming and J lost 9 bases, with 22 bases between them. Germline loops: CDR1 SGHAT, CDR2 FQNNGV. The CDR3 totals 15 residues. CDR3: CASSLFGRGAFSYTF. CDR3 DNA sequence: TGTGCCAGCAGCCTGTTTGGCAGGGGAGCCTTTAGCTACACCTTC.

The V gene is TRBV18, the J gene TRBJ1-5; D is unresolved. Trimming removed 1 base from V and 4 bases from J, with 11 bases in between. Germline loops: CDR1 KGHSH, CDR2 LQKENI. The length of the CDR3 is 15 residues. DNA for the CDR3: TGTGCCAGCTCACCACAGGGCAACCAGAATCAGCCCCAGCATTTT. It yields the protein CASSPQGNQNQPQHF.

The CDR3 sequence is CASSPWTGVAGELFF. The CDR3 bases are TGTGCCAGCAGTCCCTGGACAGGGGTGGCCGGGGAGCTGTTTTTT. The V call is TRBV27, the J call TRBJ2-2, with 9 bases matching TRBD1. This CDR3 region has 15 residues. The germline gives CDR1 MNHEY, CDR2 SMNVEV (reference sequence). The trim removed 5 bases at V and 6 bases at J, leaving 7 bases unmatched.

The chain uses TRBV11-2 and TRBJ1-1; D remains unclear. With 0 bases removed from V and 5 bases from J, the gap between germline ends came to 7 bases. The CDR3 covers 13 residues. CDR1 and CDR2 (germline): SGHAT, FQNNGV. CDR3 DNA sequence: TGTGCCAGCAGCTTAGACCTGGGGACTGAAGCTTTCTTT. Protein product: CASSLDLGTEAFF.

The genes are TRBV20-1 and TRBJ1-2; D remains ambiguous. CDR1 is DFQATT and CDR2 is SNEGSKA in the germline V gene (reference sequence). The V gene lost 6 bases and the J gene lost 4 bases, with 3 bases spanning the gap. The CDR3 spans 9 residues. The CDR3 DNA sequence: TGCAGTGCAAGCTATGGCTACACCTTC. Encoded protein: CSASYGYTF.

The genes are TRBV5-4 and TRBJ2-1, with D tentatively TRBD1 (5 bases). Deletions cut 5 bases from V and 0 bases from J, with 12 bases between. Germline lookup yields CDR1 SGHNT and CDR2 YYREEE (reference sequence). The CDR3 runs to 15 residues. The CDR3 reads CASRTTESSYNEQFF. The DNA of the CDR3 is TGTGCCAGCAGGACGACAGAGAGCTCCTACAATGAGCAGTTCTTC.

The V and J genes are TRBV3-1 (or the pseudogene TRBV3-2) and TRBJ2-2; D gene ambiguous. The V end was cut by 1 base, the J end by 3 bases, with 6 bases between. The V gene's germline CDR1 is LGHDT and CDR2 YNNKEL (reference sequence). The CDR3 covers 14 residues. DNA of the CDR3: TGTGCCAGCAGCCAAGCCCCCTACACCGGGGAGCTGTTTTTT. This encodes CASSQAPYTGELFF.

The CDR3 loop reads CASSLKPRDTEETQYF. In nucleotides, the CDR3 is TGCGCCAGCAGCTTAAAACCCCGGGACACAGAAGAGACCCAGTACTTC. This chain joins TRBV5-1 and TRBJ2-5; D might be TRBD1 (6 bases). CDR1 and CDR2 from the germline V gene are SGHRS and YFSETQ. The germline V and J ends were trimmed by 2 bases and 3 bases, with 17 bases remaining between them. This CDR3 contains 16 residues.

V gene TRBV7-9 combines with J gene TRBJ1-4; 8 nucleotides align to TRBD1. The germline V gene encodes CDR1 SEHNR and CDR2 FQNEAQ (reference sequence). The CDR3 sequence is 14 residues long. The J segment lost 6 bases and the V segment lost 4 bases, leaving 4 bases of the junction unmatched. The CDR3 nucleotides are TGTGCCAGCAGCTCCGGGACAGGACATGAAAAACTGTTTTTT. As protein: CASSSGTGHEKLFF.

The V call is TRBV10-3, the J call TRBJ1-2; the D gene is possibly TRBD1 (5 bases). Germline values: CDR1 ENHRY, CDR2 SYGVKD. Trimming stripped 4 bases from V and 5 bases from J, with 14 bases between. The CDR3 contains 14 residues. CDR3 loop: CAISGDRDVYGYTF. The CDR3 DNA is TGTGCCATCAGTGGGGACCGGGACGTTTATGGCTACACCTTC.